This T cell receptor beta chain was retrieved from a study of T-cell reconstitution after alpha-beta-depleted transplantation in children. The CDR3 length is 17 residues. Germline CDR1 and CDR2: SGHTA and FQGNSA. The V and J ends lost 5 bases and 7 bases, in that order; junction bases with no gene match: 17. This clonotype came up a few times. The TCRbeta library was prepared with unique molecular identifiers. TCRdb used MiXCR to reprocess the PCR reads, holding one entry per CDR3 protein. The sample includes a few hundred thousand distinct CDR3 sequences, roughly 13% of them seen just once. The sequences come from PBMCs, collected from the stem cell graft. This sequence originates from a human donor who donated a stem cell graft to a child with Fanconi anemia. The genes are TRBV7-2 and TRBJ1-5; the match to TRBD1 covers 7 bases. In nucleotides, the CDR3 is TGTGCCAGCAGCCCAGGTAGGCCAGGGGGAACTGGCCAGCCCCAGCATTTT. Translating it yields CASSPGRPGGTGQPQHF.